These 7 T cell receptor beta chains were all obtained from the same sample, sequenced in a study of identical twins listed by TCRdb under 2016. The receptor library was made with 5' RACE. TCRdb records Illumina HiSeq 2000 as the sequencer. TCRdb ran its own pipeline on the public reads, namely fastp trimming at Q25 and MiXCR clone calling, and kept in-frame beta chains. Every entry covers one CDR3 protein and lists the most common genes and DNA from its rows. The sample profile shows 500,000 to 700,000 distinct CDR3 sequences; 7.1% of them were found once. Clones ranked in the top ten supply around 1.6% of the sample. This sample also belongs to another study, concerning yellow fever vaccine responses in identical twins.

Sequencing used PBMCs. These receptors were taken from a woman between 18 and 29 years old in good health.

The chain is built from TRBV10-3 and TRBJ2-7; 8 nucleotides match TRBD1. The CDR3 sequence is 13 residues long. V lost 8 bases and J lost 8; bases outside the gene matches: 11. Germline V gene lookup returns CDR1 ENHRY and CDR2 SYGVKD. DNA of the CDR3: TGTGCCATCGGGACCGACGGACAGGGAAAGCAGTACGTC. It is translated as CAIGTDGQGKQYV.

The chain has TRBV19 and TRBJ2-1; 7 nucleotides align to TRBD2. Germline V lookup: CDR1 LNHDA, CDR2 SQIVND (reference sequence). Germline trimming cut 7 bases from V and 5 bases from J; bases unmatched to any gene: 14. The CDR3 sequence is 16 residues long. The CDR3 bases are TGTGCCAGTACTCCCCGGGCTAGCGGAAATAACAATGAGCAGTTCTTC. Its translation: CASTPRASGNNNEQFF.

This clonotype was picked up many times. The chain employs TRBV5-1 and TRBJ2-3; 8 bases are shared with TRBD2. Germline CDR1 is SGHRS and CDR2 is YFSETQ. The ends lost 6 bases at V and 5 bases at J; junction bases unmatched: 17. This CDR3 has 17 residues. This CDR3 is CASTTRYGTSGGDTQYF. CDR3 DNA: TGCGCCAGCACCACCCGGTACGGGACTAGTGGTGGAGATACGCAGTATTTT.

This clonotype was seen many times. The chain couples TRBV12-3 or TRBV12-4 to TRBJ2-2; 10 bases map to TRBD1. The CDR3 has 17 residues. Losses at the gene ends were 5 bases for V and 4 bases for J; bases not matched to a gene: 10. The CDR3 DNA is TGTGCCAGCAGTCCCGGGACAGGGGATGTTGTCACCGGGGAGCTGTTTTTT. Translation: CASSPGTGDVVTGELFF.

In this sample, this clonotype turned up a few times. The CDR3 coding sequence is TGCGCCAGCAGCTCGCTGACAGGGTCGGACATTCAGTACTTC. This gives the protein CASSSLTGSDIQYF. The V and J genes are TRBV5-1 and TRBJ2-4, with 7 bases fitting TRBD1. The CDR3 is 14 residues long. Germline CDR1 and CDR2: SGHRS and YFSETQ. V gave up 3 bases and J gave up 8 bases; unmatched junction bases: 8.

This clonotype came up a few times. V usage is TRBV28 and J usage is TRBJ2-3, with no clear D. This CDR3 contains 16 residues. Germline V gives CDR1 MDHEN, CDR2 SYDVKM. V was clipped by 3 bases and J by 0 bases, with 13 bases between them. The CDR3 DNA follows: TGTGCCAGCAGTTTGGGGTTGGACCGAAGCACAGATACGCAGTATTTT. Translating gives CASSLGLDRSTDTQYF.

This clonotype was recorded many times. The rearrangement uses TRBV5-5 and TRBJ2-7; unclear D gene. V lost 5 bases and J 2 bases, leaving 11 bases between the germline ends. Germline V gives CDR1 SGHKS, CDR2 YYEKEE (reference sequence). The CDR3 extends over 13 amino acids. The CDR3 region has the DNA TGTGCCAGCAGGAACGACCCGACCTACGAGCAGTACTTC. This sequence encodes CASRNDPTYEQYF.